These 15 T cell receptor beta chains were all obtained from the same sample, sequenced in a study of blood T cell repertoires in COVID-19. Profiling relied on immunoSEQ multiplex PCR, and the TCRdb table lists in-frame clones only, not all of them. The sample has about 240,000 clones, 65% to 85% seen once. Sequenced input: peripheral blood. The receptors were gathered from a human donor in a cohort sampled during active COVID-19.

V usage is TRBV29-1 and J usage is TRBJ1-2, with TRBD1 identical over 9 bases. The CDR3 runs 13 residues. Trimming cost V 5 bases and J 4 bases; bases outside gene matches: 5. Germline V CDR1 and CDR2: SQVTM, ANQGSEA. The CDR3 DNA reads TGCAGCGTTACGGGACAGGGAGTCTATGGCTACACCTTC. This translates into CSVTGQGVYGYTF. Based on the CDR3 plus reference TRBV29-1 and TRBJ1-2, the full variable domain is SAVISQKPSRDICQRGTSLTIQCQVDSQVTMMFWYRQQPGQSLTLIATANQGSEATYESGFVIDKFPISRPNLTFSTLTVSNMSPEDSSIYLCSVTGQGVYGYTFGSGTRLTVV.

V is TRBV10-2 and J is TRBJ2-7, with TRBD1 matching 10 bases. The CDR3 loop spans 13 amino acids. The germline CDR1 and CDR2 sequences are WSHSY and SAAADI. V dropped 6 bases and J dropped 2; count of bases not matched to a gene: 1. The CDR3 DNA sequence: TGCGCCAGCAGCGGACAGGGGGCCTACGAGCAGTACTTC. Translated, it gives CASSGQGAYEQYF.

This clone has only a few counts. The same CDR3 can be traced to other DNA sequences in this sample. The chain carries TRBV19 and TRBJ1-2; unclear D gene. Per germline, CDR1 LNHDA and CDR2 SQIVND (reference sequence). CDR3 length: 11 amino acids. Trimming removed 8 bases at V and 1 base at J, with 5 bases between. CDR3 sequence (DNA): TGTGCCAGTCGCGATAACTATGGCTACACCTTC. As protein: CASRDNYGYTF.

The chain has TRBV5-1 and TRBJ2-4, with 12 positions matching TRBD2. The length of the CDR3 is 15 residues. The germline CDR1 and CDR2 sequences are SGHRS and YFSETQ. Trimming removed 5 bases from V and 8 bases from J; junction bases left unmatched: 8. In DNA form, the CDR3 reads TGCGCCAGCAGTCCTAGCGGGAGGGCCTGGGACATTCAGTACTTC. Its protein is CASSPSGRAWDIQYF.

The chain employs TRBV5-6 and TRBJ2-7, with TRBD1 identical over 9 bases. V lost 6 bases, J lost 6 bases, and 10 bases stayed unmatched. Germline CDR1 and CDR2: SGHDT and YYEEEE. The CDR3 spans 14 residues. DNA for the CDR3: TGTGCCAGCACGACGAGGGGACAGGGATTCGAGCAGTACTTC. Amino acids: CASTTRGQGFEQYF.

The chain couples TRBV5-6 to TRBJ2-7; D remains unclear. Trimming pared 0 bases from V and 3 bases from J, leaving 7 bases between. Germline assignment: CDR1 SGHDT and CDR2 YYEEEE. The length of the CDR3 is 13 residues. The CDR3 here is CASSLEHLYEQYF. The CDR3 DNA sequence: TGTGCCAGCAGCTTGGAACACCTCTACGAGCAGTACTTC.

The rearrangement uses TRBV6-1 and TRBJ1-5; a possible D gene is TRBD1 (6 bases). The germline V and J ends were trimmed by 0 bases and 6 bases, with 15 bases remaining between them. Germline CDR1 and CDR2: MNHNS and SASEGT. The CDR3 length is 16 residues. CDR3 DNA sequence: TGTGCCAGCAGTGAAGCGGGAGTGGGGGCAGGTCAGCCCCAGCATTTT. Translating it yields CASSEAGVGAGQPQHF.

The chain combines TRBV10-1 with TRBJ1-1; D uncertain. V gave up 3 bases and J gave up 4 bases, with 12 bases separating them. CDR3 length equals 14 residues. The germline V gene encodes CDR1 WNHNN and CDR2 SYGVQD (reference sequence). Here the CDR3 DNA reads TGCGCCAGCAGTGAAAAAGCGGAGGCCACTGAAGCTTTCTTT. Translated: CASSEKAEATEAFF.

V gene TRBV10-3 combines with J gene TRBJ1-6; D unresolved. The ends were cut back, 2 bases at V and 4 bases at J, with 9 bases in the middle. The CDR3 loop spans 15 amino acids. Germline V lookup: CDR1 ENHRY, CDR2 SYGVKD. DNA for the CDR3: TGTGCCATCAGTGAGAGAGAAGATTATAATTCACCCCTCCACTTT. Protein sequence: CAISEREDYNSPLHF.

The chain joins TRBV19 to TRBJ2-3; a possible D gene is TRBD2 (6 bases). Trimming took off 7 bases at V and 2 bases at J, with 16 bases between the two ends. Per the germline V gene, CDR1 is LNHDA and CDR2 is SQIVND (reference sequence). This CDR3 comprises 15 residues. The CDR3, as DNA: TGTGCCAGTACCAGCGGTAGCGGCCCCACAGATACGCAGTATTTT. Its translation is CASTSGSGPTDTQYF. The variable domain in full, with the rest retrieved from reference TRBV19 and TRBJ2-3, is DGGITQSPKYLFRKEGQNVTLSCEQNLNHDAMYWYRQDPGQGLRLIYYSQIVNDFQKGDIAEGYSVSREKKESFPLTVTSAQKNPTAFYLCASTSGSGPTDTQYFGPGTRLTVL.

The rearrangement joins TRBV7-9 to TRBJ1-5; 7 positions agree with TRBD1. This CDR3 is built from 15 residues. J lost 0 bases, V lost 3 bases, and 2 bases had no gene match. Germline CDR1 reads SEHNR; CDR2 reads FQNEAQ (reference sequence). CDR3 amino acids: CASSFGTVSNQPQHF. The DNA of the CDR3 is TGTGCCAGCAGCTTCGGGACAGTTAGCAATCAGCCCCAGCATTTT.

The rearrangement uses TRBV4-2 and TRBJ2-7; weak D call: TRBD1 (5 bases). Per the germline V gene, CDR1 is LGHNA and CDR2 is YNFKEQ. The length of the CDR3 is 15 residues. Trimming took 0 bases from V and 4 from J, leaving 13 bases between them. The CDR3 sequence is CASSQETRGPYEQYF. The CDR3 nucleotides read TGTGCCAGCAGCCAAGAGACAAGGGGCCCTTACGAGCAGTACTTC.

The chain links TRBV3-1 (or the pseudogene TRBV3-2) to TRBJ2-7; the match to TRBD2 covers 8 bases. The V gene end was trimmed by 2 bases and the J gene end by 5 bases; junction bases not matched to a gene: 8. This CDR3 has 15 residues. The germline V gene encodes CDR1 LGHDT and CDR2 YNNKEL (reference sequence). CDR3 loop: CASSQQRGGIDEQYF. CDR3 in DNA: TGTGCCAGCAGCCAACAACGGGGGGGCATCGACGAGCAGTACTTC.

This chain links TRBV19 with TRBJ2-1, with a weak D call TRBD2 (5 bases). The CDR3 is 15 residues long. The germline V gene has CDR1 LNHDA and CDR2 SQIVND (reference sequence). Trimming removed 3 bases from V and 6 bases from J, with 15 bases in between. The CDR3 loop is CASSIGTRNTNEQFF. The CDR3 bases are TGTGCCAGTAGTATTGGTACTAGGAATACCAATGAGCAGTTCTTC.

The V call is TRBV6-5, the J call TRBJ2-7; 9 bases map to TRBD2. After removal of 6 bases from V and 7 bases from J, the junction contained 7 bases not matched to a gene. The CDR3 is 13 amino acids. Germline CDR1 reads MNHEY; CDR2 reads SVGAGI. CDR3 bases: TGTGCCAGCAGCCAAGGACTAGCGAGAGAGCAGTACTTC. Residues: CASSQGLAREQYF.